This T cell receptor beta chain was sequenced in a study of cytomegalovirus exposure and HLA in healthy donors. PCR involved 60 Vbeta and 13 Jbeta primers. Assay used: immunoSEQ multiplex PCR; TCRdb lists only in-frame clones, some missing. Here the sample spans around 220,000 clones, less than 80% being singletons. Germline V gives CDR1 SEHNR, CDR2 FQNEAQ (reference sequence). The ends were cut back, 3 bases at V and 2 bases at J, with 10 bases in the middle. The CDR3 consists of 14 residues. The TCR was taken from a girl aged 2 to 9 in good health and CMV-seronegative. The rearrangement links TRBV7-9 to TRBJ2-5; D is uncertain. Sequencing was carried out using PBMCs. The CDR3 DNA sequence: TGTGCCAGCAGCTTCTCGCAGTCACAAGAGACCCAGTACTTC. Its translation is CASSFSQSQETQYF.